This T cell receptor (beta chain) was identified during a study of OX40 agonist ivuxolimab in advanced cancers. Looking at the study overall: Ivuxolimab, which targeted the costimulatory receptor OX40 (CD134), was an agonistic, fully human IgG2 monoclonal antibody. Intravenous ivuxolimab was administered to patients every 2 weeks at six dose levels: 0.01, 0.1, 0.3, 1.5, 3 and 10 mg/kg. Among the roughly 52 dose-escalation patients, about 19 had hepatocellular carcinoma, 15 melanoma, 9 renal cell carcinoma and 9 head and neck cancer. In the dose-escalation cohort, approximately 82% of patients were male, and the mean age was 60 years with a range of about 20 to 80. Prior anti-PD-1, anti-PD-L1 or anti-CTLA-4 therapy was permitted, and checkpoint inhibitors had been received by about 44% of dose-escalation patients. Partial responses occurred in three dose-escalation patients, of whom one had hepatocellular carcinoma and two had cutaneous melanoma. The purpose of peripheral TCRbeta sequencing was to test whether ivuxolimab changed TCR sequence diversity and led to clonal T-cell expansion. The monotherapy dose-escalation portion (N ≈ 52 patients) of the phase I ivuxolimab trial is reported in the paper.

Study-wide findings and limitations: After ivuxolimab, more expanded clones were found on average in CD8+ T cells than in CD4+ T cells. Antigen specificity was not determined for the clonally expanded peripheral T cells. Low levels of normalized T-cell clonal expansion were also seen in some nonresponding patients. At doses of 0.1 to 3.0 mg/kg, clonal expansion of both CD4+ and CD8+ blood T cells was observed from baseline to week 6. Partial responders in the 0.1-3.0 mg/kg groups had among the lowest normalized peripheral clonal expansion, especially among CD8+ T cells.

Genomic DNA was extracted from sorted cells for sequencing of the TCRbeta CDR3 region. TCRbeta CDR3 regions were sequenced using the immunoSEQ Assay. This immuneACCESS table, as held by TCRdb, lists in-frame sequences with V and J called but not all clones. Of the missing ones, under half trace to an unresolved V gene in checked studies; the others have no known cause. The sample includes 78,000 or so clones, with 80% to 95% observed a single time. The ten biggest clones cover 0.44% of the sample. Patients with a history of autoimmune disease or receiving systemic immunosuppression were excluded from the trial. Peripheral blood for TCR sequencing was collected from all dose cohorts at baseline, on cycle 4 day 1, and on cycle 7 day 1. The samples were taken from a phase I, first-in-human, multicenter, open-label dose-escalation trial of ivuxolimab. Adults with locally advanced or metastatic melanoma, renal cell, hepatocellular, or head and neck squamous cell carcinoma were enrolled in the trial. Before TCR sequencing, CD4+ T cells and CD8+ T cells were sorted from peripheral blood as separate populations.

At the junction V is shortened by 6 bases and J by 7 bases, with 7 bases in between. The germline V gene specifies MNHNS as CDR1 and SASEGT as CDR2. The CDR3 contains 10 residues, cysteine and phenylalanine counted. Only CDR3 DNA is held: 30 bases, read in frame from base 1. This clone appeared a single time. Which antigen it targets is not known. Base qualities are not provided; no much larger clone lies one nucleotide away. The sequences come from CD4+ or CD8+ T cells sorted from blood, collected in a trial of the OX40 agonist ivuxolimab. This receptor chain uses TRBV6-1 and TRBJ2-7; no confident D gene assignment can be made. This receptor was obtained from an adult with an advanced solid tumor such as melanoma, head and neck, liver or kidney cancer. CDR3 reads: CASSLLEQYF. In nucleotides, the sequence is TGTGCCAGCAGCTTACTTGAGCAGTACTTC.